This T cell receptor (beta chain) was identified during a study of T-cell memory formation after mild COVID-19. About the research overall: Clustering of TCRs was largely donor specific.

Germline CDR1 and CDR2: MGHRA and YSYEKL. The length of the CDR3 is 17 residues. After removal of 0 bases from V and 4 bases from J, the junction contained 8 bases not matched to a gene. TCRdb analysed the 5' RACE reads with MiXCR anew, one entry per CDR3 protein. In the table there are 350,000 to 550,000 distinct CDR3 sequences, roughly 18% of which are singletons. This clonotype was found many times. The J gene is TRBJ2-3, the V gene TRBV4-1; 9 nucleotides line up with TRBD2. This TCR was sampled from a man aged 18 to 29 who had mild COVID-19 (a few samples of this study predate the infection). Cell type and time point are not known. The sequenced sample consisted of PBMCs or a T cell subset sorted from them (not recorded which). This CDR3 reads CASSQDLWRGGADTQYF. Written as DNA, the CDR3 is TGCGCCAGCAGCCAAGATCTCTGGCGGGGGGGCGCAGATACGCAGTATTTT.